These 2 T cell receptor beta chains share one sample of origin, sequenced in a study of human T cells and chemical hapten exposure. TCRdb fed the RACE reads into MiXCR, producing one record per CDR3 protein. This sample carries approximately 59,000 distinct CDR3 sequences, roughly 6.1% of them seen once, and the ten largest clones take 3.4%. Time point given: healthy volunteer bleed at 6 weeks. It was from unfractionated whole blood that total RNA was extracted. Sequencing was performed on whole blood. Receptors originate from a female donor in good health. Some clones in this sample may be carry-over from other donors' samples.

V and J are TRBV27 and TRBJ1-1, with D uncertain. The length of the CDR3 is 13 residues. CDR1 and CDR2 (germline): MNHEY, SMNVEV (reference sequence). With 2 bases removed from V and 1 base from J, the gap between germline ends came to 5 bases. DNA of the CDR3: TGTGCCAGCAGTTTAAGATCGAACACTGAAGCTTTCTTT. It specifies CASSLRSNTEAFF.

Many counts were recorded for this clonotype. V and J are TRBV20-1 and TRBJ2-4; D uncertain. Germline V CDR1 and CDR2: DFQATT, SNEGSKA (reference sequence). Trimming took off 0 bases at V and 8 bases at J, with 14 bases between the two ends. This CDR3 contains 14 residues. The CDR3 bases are TGCAGTGCTAGAGATCGTAACAGAAGGTACATTCAGTACTTC. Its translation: CSARDRNRRYIQYF.